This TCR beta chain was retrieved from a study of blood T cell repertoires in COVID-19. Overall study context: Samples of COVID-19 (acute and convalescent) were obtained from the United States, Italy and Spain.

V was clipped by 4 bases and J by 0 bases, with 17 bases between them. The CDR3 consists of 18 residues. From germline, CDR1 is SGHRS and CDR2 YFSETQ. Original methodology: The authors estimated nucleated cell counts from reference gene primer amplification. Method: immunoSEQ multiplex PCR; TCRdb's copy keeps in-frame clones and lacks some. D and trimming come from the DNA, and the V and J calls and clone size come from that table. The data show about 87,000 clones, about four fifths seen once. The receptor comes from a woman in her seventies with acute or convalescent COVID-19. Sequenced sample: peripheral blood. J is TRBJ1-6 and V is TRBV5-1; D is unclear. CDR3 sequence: CASSQAPTASSYNSPLHF. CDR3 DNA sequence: TGCGCCAGCAGCCAAGCCCCCACCGCTAGCTCCTATAATTCACCCCTCCACTTT.